This paragraph covers one T cell receptor (beta chain) sequence. In the source study's methods: By means of reference gene primer amplification, nucleated cell counts were estimated. Measured with immunoSEQ multiplex PCR; TCRdb has only the in-frame clones, and not every one. D and trimming come from the DNA, and the V and J calls and clone size come from that table. The table records roughly 400,000 clones, more than 70% of them present only once. This sample is drawn from a study of blood T cell repertoires in COVID-19. The overall study: PBMCs, B-cell-depleted T cells, or T cells provided the cDNA or gDNA that made up the material.

Participant reports of clinical history set cohort assignment. The specimen was PBMCs or T cells enriched from blood (not recorded which). The clonotype comes from a woman younger than 35 who had been exposed to COVID-19.

CDR3 DNA: TGTGCCAGCATCCCCCGGCTAGCGGGGGTCAATGAGCAGTTCTTC. Translation: CASIPRLAGVNEQFF. The chain recombines TRBV3-1 (or the pseudogene TRBV3-2) with TRBJ2-1; 10 bases are shared with TRBD2. Germline V gene lookup returns CDR1 LGHDT and CDR2 YNNKEL (reference sequence). The CDR3 loop spans 15 amino acids. V lost 7 bases and J lost 6; bases outside the gene matches: 9.